This TCR beta chain was recorded in a study of blood T cell repertoires in COVID-19. In the study's own analysis: Amplifying reference gene primers gave estimates of nucleated cell counts. Sequenced by immunoSEQ multiplex PCR; TCRdb stores in-frame clones only, minus some. V and J calls and clone size are as listed in that table; D and trimming were resolved from the DNA. The sample has 150,000 to 250,000 clones; 79% are singletons. The trim removed 8 bases at V and 5 bases at J, leaving 10 bases unmatched. CDR3 length equals 15 residues. Per germline, CDR1 MNHEY and CDR2 SMNVEV (reference sequence). The chain combines TRBV27 with TRBJ2-5, with 11 bases identical to TRBD2. The receptor was isolated from a woman aged 40-49 years with COVID-19, enrolled during active disease. The sample taken for sequencing was peripheral blood. The DNA of the CDR3 is TGTGCCAGCGCAAATAGCGGGGGGGAATGGGAGACCCAGTACTTC. It is translated as CASANSGGEWETQYF.